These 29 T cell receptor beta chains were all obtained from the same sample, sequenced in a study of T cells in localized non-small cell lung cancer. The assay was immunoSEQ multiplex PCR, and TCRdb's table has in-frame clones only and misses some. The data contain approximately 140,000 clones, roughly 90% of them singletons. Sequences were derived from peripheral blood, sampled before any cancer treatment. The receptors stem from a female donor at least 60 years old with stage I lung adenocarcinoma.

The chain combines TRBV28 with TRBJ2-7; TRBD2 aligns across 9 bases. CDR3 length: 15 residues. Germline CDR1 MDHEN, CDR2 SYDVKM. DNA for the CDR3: TGTGGTGCGGGCGTCACTAGCGGGTCACCCTACGAGCAGTACTTC. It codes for CGAGVTSGSPYEQYF.

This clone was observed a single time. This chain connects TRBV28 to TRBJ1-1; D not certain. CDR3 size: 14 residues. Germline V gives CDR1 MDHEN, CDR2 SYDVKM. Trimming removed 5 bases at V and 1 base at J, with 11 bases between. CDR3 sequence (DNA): TGTGCCAGCAGTGTAACCCGGCCGAACACTGAAGCTTTCTTT. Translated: CASSVTRPNTEAFF.

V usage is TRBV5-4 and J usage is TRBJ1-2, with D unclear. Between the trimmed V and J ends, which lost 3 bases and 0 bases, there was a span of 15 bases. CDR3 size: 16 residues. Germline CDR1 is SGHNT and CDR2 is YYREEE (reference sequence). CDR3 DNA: TGTGCCAGCAGCTCCCAAAGGGTGGGCCCTAACTATGGCTACACCTTC. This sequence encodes CASSSQRVGPNYGYTF.

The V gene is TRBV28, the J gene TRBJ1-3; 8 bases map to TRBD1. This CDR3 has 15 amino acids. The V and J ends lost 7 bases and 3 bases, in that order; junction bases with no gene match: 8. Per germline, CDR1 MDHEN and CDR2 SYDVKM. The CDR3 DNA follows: TGTGCCAGCATCTCCGGGACAGGCGGTGGAAACACCATATATTTT. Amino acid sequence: CASISGTGGGNTIYF.

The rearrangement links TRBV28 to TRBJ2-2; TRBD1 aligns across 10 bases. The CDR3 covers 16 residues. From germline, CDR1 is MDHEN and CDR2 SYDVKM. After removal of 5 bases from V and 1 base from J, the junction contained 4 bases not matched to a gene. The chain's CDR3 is CASSQRTGGNTGELFF. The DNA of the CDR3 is TGTGCCAGCAGTCAAAGGACAGGGGGGAACACCGGGGAGCTGTTTTTT.

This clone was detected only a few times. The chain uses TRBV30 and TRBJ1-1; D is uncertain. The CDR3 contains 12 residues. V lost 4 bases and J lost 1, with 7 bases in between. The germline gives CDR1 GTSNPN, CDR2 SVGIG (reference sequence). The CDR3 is CAWTRGNTEAFF. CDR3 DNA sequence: TGTGCCTGGACGCGGGGGAACACTGAAGCTTTCTTT.

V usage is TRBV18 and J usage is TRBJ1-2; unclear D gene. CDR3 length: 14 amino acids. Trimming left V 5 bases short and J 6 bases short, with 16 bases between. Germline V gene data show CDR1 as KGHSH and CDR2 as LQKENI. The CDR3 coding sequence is TGTGCCAGCTCAGAGCTCCCGGGGATTAATGGCTACACCTTC. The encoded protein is CASSELPGINGYTF.

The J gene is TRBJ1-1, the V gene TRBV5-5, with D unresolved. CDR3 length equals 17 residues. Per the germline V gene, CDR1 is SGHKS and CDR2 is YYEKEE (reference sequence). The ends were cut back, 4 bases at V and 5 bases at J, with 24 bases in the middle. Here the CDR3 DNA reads TGTGCCAGCAGCCCCACCCCAAGGACGGCGACTTGGACTGAAGCTTTCTTT. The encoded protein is CASSPTPRTATWTEAFF.

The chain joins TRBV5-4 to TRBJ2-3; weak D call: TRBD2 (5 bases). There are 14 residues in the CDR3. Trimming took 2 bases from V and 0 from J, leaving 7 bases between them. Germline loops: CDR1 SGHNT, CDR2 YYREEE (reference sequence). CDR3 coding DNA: TGTGCCAGCAGCTTAAGAGGGAGCACAGATACGCAGTATTTT. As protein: CASSLRGSTDTQYF.

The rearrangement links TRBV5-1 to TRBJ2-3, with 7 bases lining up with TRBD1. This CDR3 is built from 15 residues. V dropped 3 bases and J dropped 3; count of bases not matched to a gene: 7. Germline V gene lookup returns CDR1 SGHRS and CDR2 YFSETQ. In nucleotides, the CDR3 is TGCGCCAGCAGCTCCTACAGGGGTTATACAGATACGCAGTATTTT. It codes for CASSSYRGYTDTQYF.

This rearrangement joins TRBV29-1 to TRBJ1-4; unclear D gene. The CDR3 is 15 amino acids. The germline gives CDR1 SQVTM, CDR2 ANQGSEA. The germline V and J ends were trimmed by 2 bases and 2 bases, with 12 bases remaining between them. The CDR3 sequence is CSVEISAPTNEKLFF. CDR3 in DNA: TGCAGCGTTGAAATTAGTGCCCCGACTAATGAAAAACTGTTTTTT.

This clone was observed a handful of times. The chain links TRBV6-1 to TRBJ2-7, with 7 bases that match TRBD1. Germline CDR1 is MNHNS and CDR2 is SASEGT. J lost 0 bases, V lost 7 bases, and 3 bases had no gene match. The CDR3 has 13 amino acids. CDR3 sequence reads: CASTGTVSYEQYF. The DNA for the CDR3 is TGTGCCAGCACTGGGACAGTCTCCTACGAGCAGTACTTC.

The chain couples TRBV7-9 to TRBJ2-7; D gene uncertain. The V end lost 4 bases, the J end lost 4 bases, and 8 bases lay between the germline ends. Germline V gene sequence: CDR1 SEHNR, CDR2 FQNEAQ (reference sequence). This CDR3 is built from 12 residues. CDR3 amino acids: CASSSQTYEQYF. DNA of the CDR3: TGTGCCAGCAGCTCACAAACTTACGAGCAGTACTTC.

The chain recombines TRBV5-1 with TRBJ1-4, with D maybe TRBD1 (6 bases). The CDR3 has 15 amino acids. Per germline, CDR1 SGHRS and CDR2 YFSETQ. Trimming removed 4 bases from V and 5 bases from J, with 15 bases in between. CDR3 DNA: TGCGCCAGCAGCACTACAGGGAAAGCCAATGAAAAACTGTTTTTT. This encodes CASSTTGKANEKLFF.

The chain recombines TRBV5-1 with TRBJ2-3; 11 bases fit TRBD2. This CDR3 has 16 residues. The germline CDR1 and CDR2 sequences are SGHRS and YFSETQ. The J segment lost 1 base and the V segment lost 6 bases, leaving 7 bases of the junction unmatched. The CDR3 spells CASTKLAGDGTDTQYF. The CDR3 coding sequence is TGCGCCAGCACCAAACTAGCGGGAGATGGCACAGATACGCAGTATTTT.

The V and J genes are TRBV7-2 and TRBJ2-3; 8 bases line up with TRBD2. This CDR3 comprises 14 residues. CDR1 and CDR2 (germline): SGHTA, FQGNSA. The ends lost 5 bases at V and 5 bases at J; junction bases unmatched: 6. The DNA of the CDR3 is TGTGCCAGCAGCGAACGAGCGGGAGTAGATACGCAGTATTTT. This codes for CASSERAGVDTQYF. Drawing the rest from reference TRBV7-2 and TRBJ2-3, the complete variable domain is GAGVSQSPSNKVTEKGKDVELRCDPISGHTALYWYRQSLGQGLEFLIYFQGNSAPDKSGLPSDRFSAERTGGSVSTLTIQRTQQEDSAVYLCASSERAGVDTQYFGPGTRLTVL.

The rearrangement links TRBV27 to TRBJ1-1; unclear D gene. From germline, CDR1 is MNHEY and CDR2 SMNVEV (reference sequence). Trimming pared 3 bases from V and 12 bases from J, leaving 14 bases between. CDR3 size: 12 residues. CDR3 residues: CASSFSGDRTFF. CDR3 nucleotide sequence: TGTGCCAGCAGTTTCTCCGGCGACCGGACTTTCTTT.

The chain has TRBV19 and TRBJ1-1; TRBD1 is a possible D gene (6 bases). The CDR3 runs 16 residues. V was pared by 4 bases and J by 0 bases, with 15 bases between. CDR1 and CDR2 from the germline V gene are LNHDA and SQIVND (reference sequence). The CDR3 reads CASSTGTQILNTEAFF. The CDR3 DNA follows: TGTGCCAGTAGTACCGGGACACAGATCCTGAACACTGAAGCTTTCTTT.

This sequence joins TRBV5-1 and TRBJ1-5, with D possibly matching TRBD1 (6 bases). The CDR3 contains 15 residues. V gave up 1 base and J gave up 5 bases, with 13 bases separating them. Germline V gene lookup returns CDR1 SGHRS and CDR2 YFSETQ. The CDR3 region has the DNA TGCGCCAGCAGCTTGTGGGGACAAGACTATCAGCCCCAGCATTTT. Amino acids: CASSLWGQDYQPQHF.

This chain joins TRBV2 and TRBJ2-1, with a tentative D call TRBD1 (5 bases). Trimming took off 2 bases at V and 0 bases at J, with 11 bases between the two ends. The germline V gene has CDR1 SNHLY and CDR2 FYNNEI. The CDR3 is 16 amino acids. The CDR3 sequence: CASSERGASSYNEQFF. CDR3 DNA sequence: TGTGCCAGCAGTGAACGTGGGGCCAGCTCCTACAATGAGCAGTTCTTC. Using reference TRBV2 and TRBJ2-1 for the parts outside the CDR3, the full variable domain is EPEVTQTPSHQVTQMGQEVILRCVPISNHLYFYWYRQILGQKVEFLVSFYNNEISEKSEIFDDQFSVERPDGSNFTLKIRSTKLEDSAMYFCASSERGASSYNEQFFGPGTRLTVL.

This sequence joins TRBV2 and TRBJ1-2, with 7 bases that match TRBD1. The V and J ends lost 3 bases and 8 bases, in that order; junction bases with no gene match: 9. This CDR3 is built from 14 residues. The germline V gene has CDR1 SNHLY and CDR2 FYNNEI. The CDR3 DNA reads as TGTGCCAGCAGTGATGGCAGGGGGTATCAGGGCTACACCTTC. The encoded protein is CASSDGRGYQGYTF.

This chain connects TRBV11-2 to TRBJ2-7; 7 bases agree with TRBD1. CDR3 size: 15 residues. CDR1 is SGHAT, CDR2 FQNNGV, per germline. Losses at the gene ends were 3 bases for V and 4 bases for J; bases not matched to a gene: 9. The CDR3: CASSLSGTAFYEQYF. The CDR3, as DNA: TGTGCCAGCAGCTTGTCCGGGACAGCCTTTTACGAGCAGTACTTC.

CDR3 protein: CASSLDWTSPDTQYF. The CDR3 nucleotides read TGTGCCAGCAGCTTGGACTGGACGTCACCAGATACGCAGTATTTT. V usage is TRBV5-4 and J usage is TRBJ2-3; no reliable D call. V lost 0 bases and J 4 bases, leaving 12 bases between the germline ends. Germline CDR1 and CDR2: SGHNT and YYREEE (reference sequence). This CDR3 has 15 residues.

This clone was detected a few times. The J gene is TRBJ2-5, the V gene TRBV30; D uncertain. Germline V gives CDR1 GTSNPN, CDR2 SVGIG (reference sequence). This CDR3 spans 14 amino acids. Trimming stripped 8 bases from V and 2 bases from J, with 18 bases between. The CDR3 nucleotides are TGTGCCAGCACCGCGAGTACCGAGCAAGAGACCCAGTACTTC. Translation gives CASTASTEQETQYF.

CDR3 in amino acids: CASSLLAGGELFF. CDR3 bases: TGTGCCAGCAGCCTACTAGCGGGCGGGGAGCTGTTTTTT. The chain recombines TRBV7-9 with TRBJ2-2; TRBD2 matches 9 bases. The junction had 2 bases not matched to a gene; V was cut back by 5 bases and J by 7 bases. Germline V lookup: CDR1 SEHNR, CDR2 FQNEAQ (reference sequence). The CDR3 consists of 13 residues.

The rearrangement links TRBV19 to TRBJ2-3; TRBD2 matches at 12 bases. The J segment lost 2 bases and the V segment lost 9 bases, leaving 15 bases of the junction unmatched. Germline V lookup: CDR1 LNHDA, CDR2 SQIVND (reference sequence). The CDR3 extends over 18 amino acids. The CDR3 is CASTPSGRAPPHTDTQYF. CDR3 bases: TGTGCCAGCACCCCTAGCGGGAGGGCCCCTCCCCACACAGATACGCAGTATTTT.

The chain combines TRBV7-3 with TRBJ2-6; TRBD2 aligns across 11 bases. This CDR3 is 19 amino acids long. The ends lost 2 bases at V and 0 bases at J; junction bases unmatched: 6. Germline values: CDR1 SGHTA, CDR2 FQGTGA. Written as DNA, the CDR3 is TGTGCCAGCAGCTTACTAGCGGGAGGCCGCGGCTCTGGGGCCAACGTCCTGACTTTC. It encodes CASSLLAGGRGSGANVLTF. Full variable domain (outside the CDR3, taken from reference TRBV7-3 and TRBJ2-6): GAGVSQTPSNKVTEKGKYVELRCDPISGHTALYWYRQSLGQGPEFLIYFQGTGAADDSGLPNDRFFAVRPEGSVSTLKIQRTERGDSAVYLCASSLLAGGRGSGANVLTFGAGSRLTVL.

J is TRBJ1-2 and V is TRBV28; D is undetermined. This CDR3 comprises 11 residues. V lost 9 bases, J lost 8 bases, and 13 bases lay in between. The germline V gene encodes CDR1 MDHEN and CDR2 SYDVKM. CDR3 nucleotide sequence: TGTGCCAGTCTATCCGGTCCCGGCTACACCTTC. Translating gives CASLSGPGYTF.

The CDR3 reads CSGQPGYVTGELFF. The CDR3 DNA sequence: TGCAGCGGGCAACCGGGATACGTAACCGGGGAGCTGTTTTTT. This chain joins TRBV29-1 and TRBJ2-2, with D tentatively TRBD2 (5 bases). Looked up from germline, CDR1 is SQVTM and CDR2 is ANQGSEA. The V end lost 7 bases, the J end lost 5 bases, and 17 bases lay between the germline ends. This CDR3 is built from 14 residues.